This is a list of T cell receptor beta chains from one sample in a study of T-cell reconstitution after alpha-beta-depleted transplantation in children. TCRdb used MiXCR to reprocess the PCR reads, holding one entry per CDR3 protein. Of hundreds of thousands of distinct CDR3 sequences in the sample, around 15% were seen once. Sequencing used PBMCs, mostly from graft donor cells, obtained 360 days after TCRalphabeta/CD19-depleted stem cell transplant. Receptors originate from a male patient under 10 years old who had a stem cell transplant for acute lymphoblastic leukemia, so the T cells may come from the graft donor. CDR3s include the opening cysteine and the closing phenylalanine or tryptophan. The D gene is left open where the match is weak. Only part of the rows carry a size: once, few, many, or a class if the clone is expanded.

D gene	V gene	J gene	clone size	CDR3 DNA	CDR3 protein
.	TRBV2	TRBJ1-5	few	TGTGCCAGCAGTCCCACAGGGCCCAACACGTATAGCAATCAGCCCCAGCATTTT	CASSPTGPNTYSNQPQHF
.	TRBV6-2/TRBV6-3	TRBJ2-7	.	TGTGCCAGCAGTTACGGCGGGCCCTTCCGGGACGAGCAGTACTTC	CASSYGGPFRDEQYF
.	TRBV7-3	TRBJ2-3	few	TGTGCCAGCAGCACCTCCGGAGGGACAGATACGCAGTATTTT	CASSTSGGTDTQYF
.	TRBV28	TRBJ1-5	few	TGTGCCAGCAGTTTGGGCATGTATAGCAATCAGCCCCAGCATTTT	CASSLGMYSNQPQHF
TRBD2	TRBV10-3	TRBJ2-2	.	TGTGCCATCAGTCCGACTAGCATCACCGGGGAGCTGTTTTTT	CAISPTSITGELFF
TRBD1	TRBV4-2	TRBJ1-4	.	TGTGCCAGCAGTCCAGACTGGGACAGAATTAATGAAAAACTGTTTTTT	CASSPDWDRINEKLFF
TRBD1	TRBV12-3/TRBV12-4	TRBJ2-3	many	TGTGCCAGCAGTTGGGGGACAGGGGGCACAGATACGCAGTATTTT	CASSWGTGGTDTQYF
.	TRBV28	TRBJ2-1	few	TGTGCCAGCAGTACGCCGGGCAATGAGCAGTTCTTC	CASSTPGNEQFF
TRBD2	TRBV10-3	TRBJ2-1	many	TGTGCCATCGCAGGGACTAGCATCTACAATGAGCAGTTCTTC	CAIAGTSIYNEQFF
.	TRBV20-1	TRBJ2-2	.	TGCAGTGCCCCAATAGGTTCAGGGAACACCGGGGAGCTGTTTTTT	CSAPIGSGNTGELFF
TRBD2	TRBV10-3	TRBJ2-1	few	TGTGCCATCAAACGATCGCGGACTAGCTCCTACAATGAGCAGTTCTTC	CAIKRSRTSSYNEQFF
.	TRBV4-3	TRBJ2-7	many	TGCGCCAGCAGCCAAGGGAGGGGCTGGTCCTACGAGCAGTACTTC	CASSQGRGWSYEQYF
.	TRBV5-5	TRBJ2-5	.	TGTGCCAGCAGCTTGGTAACAGTCCTCCAAGAGACCCAGTACTTC	CASSLVTVLQETQYF
.	TRBV6-1	TRBJ1-6	few	TGTGCCAGCAGTCGACAGGTCCATAATTCACCCCTCCACTTT	CASSRQVHNSPLHF
TRBD1	TRBV12-3/TRBV12-4	TRBJ2-7	many	TGTGCCAGCAGGGACAGGGTAGACTACGAGCAGTACTTC	CASRDRVDYEQYF
TRBD2	TRBV9	TRBJ2-4	.	TGTGCCAGCCATCAAAAGCGGGAGCTAGCCAAAAACATTCAGTACTTC	CASHQKRELAKNIQYF
.	TRBV12-3/TRBV12-4	TRBJ2-1	few	TGTGCCAGCAGCTCACCGGGACCGCCGGCTGAGCAGTTCTTC	CASSSPGPPAEQFF
TRBD2	TRBV9	TRBJ2-7	few	TGTGCCAGCAGCGTAGCGGCTAGCGGGAGCTACGAGCAGTACTTC	CASSVAASGSYEQYF
TRBD2	TRBV4-3	TRBJ2-2	few	TGCGCCAGCAGCCAAGATCTGGGTAGCGGGAGCTCGGACACCGGGGAGCTGTTTTTT	CASSQDLGSGSSDTGELFF
.	TRBV24-1	TRBJ2-2	many	TGTGCCACCAGTGATTTATCCAGGGGAGTAAGCGGGGAGCTGTTTTTT	CATSDLSRGVSGELFF